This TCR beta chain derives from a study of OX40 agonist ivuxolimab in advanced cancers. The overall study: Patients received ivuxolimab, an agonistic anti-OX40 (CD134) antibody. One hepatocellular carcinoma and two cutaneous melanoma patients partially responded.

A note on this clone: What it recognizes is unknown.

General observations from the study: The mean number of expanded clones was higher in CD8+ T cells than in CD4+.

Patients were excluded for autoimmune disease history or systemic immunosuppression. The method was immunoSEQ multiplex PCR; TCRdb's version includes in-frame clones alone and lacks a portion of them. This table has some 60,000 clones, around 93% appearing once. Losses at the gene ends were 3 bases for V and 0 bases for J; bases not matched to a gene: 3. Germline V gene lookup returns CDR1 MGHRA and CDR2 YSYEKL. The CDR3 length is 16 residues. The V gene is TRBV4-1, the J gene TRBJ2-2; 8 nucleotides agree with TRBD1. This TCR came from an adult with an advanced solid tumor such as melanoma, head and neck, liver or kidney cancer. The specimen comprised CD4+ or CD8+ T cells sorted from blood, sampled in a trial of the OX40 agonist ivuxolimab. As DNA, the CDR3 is TGCGCCAGCAGCCACCCGGGACAGGCGAACACCGGGGAGCTGTTTTTT. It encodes CASSHPGQANTGELFF.